This T cell receptor (beta chain) was sequenced in a study of PD-1 blockade in classical Hodgkin lymphoma. Notes on the study in general: A significant rise in TCR diversity by C4D1 was seen for CD4+ but not CD8+ cells. Complete responders entered with baseline diversity on par with newly diagnosed patients, the results showed. Patients who initiated nivolumab within 1 year of ASCT were excluded.

Germline loops: CDR1 LNHDA, CDR2 SQIVND (reference sequence). The CDR3 extends over 13 amino acids. V was pared by 5 bases and J by 8 bases, with 15 bases between. This clone is large in the sample. Its specificity is not known. Method: immunoSEQ multiplex PCR; TCRdb's copy keeps in-frame clones and lacks some. Of 50,000 to 85,000 clones in the sample, about 70% were seen once. The patients all showed relapse after autologous stem cell transplantation, while their brentuximab vedotin exposure varied. Complete response, partial response or progressive disease were the best responses. This chain uses TRBV19 with TRBJ1-2; unclear D gene. The TCR sequence derives from a human donor with classical Hodgkin lymphoma. Sequenced here: peripheral blood mononuclear cells (PBMCs), sampled before the second cycle of nivolumab. The CDR3 spells CASSFGSRGGYTF. CDR3 sequence (DNA): TGTGCCAGTAGTTTCGGGAGTCGTGGGGGCTACACCTTC.